This T cell receptor (beta chain) came from a study of shared clonotypes between healthy human individuals. The protocol was immunoSEQ multiplex PCR, while the TCRdb copy is restricted to in-frame clones and leaves out a portion. The sample holds 400,000 to 500,000 clones; around 80% are singletons and the top ten take around 13%. The CDR3 is 12 amino acids. Germline V gene lookup returns CDR1 SGHAT and CDR2 FQNNGV. V was clipped by 2 bases and J by 3 bases, with 5 bases between them. On this clone: This may arise from a read error, as a much more abundant clone is one base away.

The rearrangement joins TRBV11-2 to TRBJ2-7; no definite D call. This receptor was obtained from a woman in her thirties or forties in good health. Some clones in this sample may be carry-over from other donors' samples. Sequenced: PBMCs. CDR3 protein: CASSLIDYEQYF. The CDR3 DNA reads TGTGCCAGCAGCTTAATCGACTACGAGCAGTACTTC.